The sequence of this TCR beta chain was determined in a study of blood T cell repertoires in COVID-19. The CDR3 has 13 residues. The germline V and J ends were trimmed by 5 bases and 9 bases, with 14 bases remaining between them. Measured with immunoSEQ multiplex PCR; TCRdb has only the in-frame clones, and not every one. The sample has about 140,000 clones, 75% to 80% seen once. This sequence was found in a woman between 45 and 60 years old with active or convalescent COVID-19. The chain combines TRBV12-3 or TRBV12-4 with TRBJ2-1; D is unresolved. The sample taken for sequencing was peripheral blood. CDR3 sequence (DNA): TGTGCCAGCAGTCAAGAAGTGACGGGTGAGCAGTTCTTC. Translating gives CASSQEVTGEQFF.